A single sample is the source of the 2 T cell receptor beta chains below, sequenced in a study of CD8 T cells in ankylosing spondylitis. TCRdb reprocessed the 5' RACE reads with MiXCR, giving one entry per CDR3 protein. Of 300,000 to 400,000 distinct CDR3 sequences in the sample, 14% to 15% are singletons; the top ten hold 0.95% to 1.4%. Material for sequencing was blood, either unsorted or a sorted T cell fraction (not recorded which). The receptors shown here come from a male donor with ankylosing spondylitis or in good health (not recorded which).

CDR3 amino acids: CAIKPTGTGSADTQYF. CDR3 in DNA: TGTGCCATAAAACCTACCGGGACGGGGTCTGCAGATACGCAGTATTTT. The genes are TRBV10-3 and TRBJ2-3; tentatively, D is TRBD1 or TRBD2 (5 bases each). Germline lookup yields CDR1 ENHRY and CDR2 SYGVKD. V lost 9 bases, J lost 4 bases, and 23 bases lay in between. CDR3 length: 16 amino acids.

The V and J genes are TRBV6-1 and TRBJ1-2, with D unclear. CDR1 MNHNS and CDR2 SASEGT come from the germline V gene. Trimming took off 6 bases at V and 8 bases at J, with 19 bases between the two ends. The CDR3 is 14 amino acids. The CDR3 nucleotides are TGTGCCAGCAGCCGCGTCGCAGCCTATAGGGGCTACACCTTC. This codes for CASSRVAAYRGYTF.